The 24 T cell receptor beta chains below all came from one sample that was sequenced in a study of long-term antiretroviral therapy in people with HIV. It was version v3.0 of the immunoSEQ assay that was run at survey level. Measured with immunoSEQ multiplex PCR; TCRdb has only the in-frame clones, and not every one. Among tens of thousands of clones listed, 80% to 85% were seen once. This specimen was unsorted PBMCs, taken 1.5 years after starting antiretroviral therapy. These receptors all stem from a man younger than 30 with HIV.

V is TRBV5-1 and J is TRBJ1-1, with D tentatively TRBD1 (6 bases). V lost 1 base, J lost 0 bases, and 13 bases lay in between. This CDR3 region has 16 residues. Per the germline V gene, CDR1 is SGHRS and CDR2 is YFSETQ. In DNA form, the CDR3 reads TGCGCCAGCAGCTTGTTTGGGGGCGGCATGAACACTGAAGCTTTCTTT. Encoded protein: CASSLFGGGMNTEAFF.

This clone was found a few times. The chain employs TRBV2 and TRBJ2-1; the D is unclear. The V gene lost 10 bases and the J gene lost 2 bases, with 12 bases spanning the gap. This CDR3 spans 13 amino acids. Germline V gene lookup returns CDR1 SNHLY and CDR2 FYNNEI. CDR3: CAIKYGAYNEQFF. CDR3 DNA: TGTGCCATCAAGTATGGCGCCTACAATGAGCAGTTCTTC.

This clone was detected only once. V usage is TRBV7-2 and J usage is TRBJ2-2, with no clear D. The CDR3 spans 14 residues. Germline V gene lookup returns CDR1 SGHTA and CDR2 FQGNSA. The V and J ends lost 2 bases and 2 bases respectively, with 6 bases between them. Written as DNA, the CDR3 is TGTGCCAGCAGCTTAAGCAGAAACACCGGGGAGCTGTTTTTT. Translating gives CASSLSRNTGELFF.

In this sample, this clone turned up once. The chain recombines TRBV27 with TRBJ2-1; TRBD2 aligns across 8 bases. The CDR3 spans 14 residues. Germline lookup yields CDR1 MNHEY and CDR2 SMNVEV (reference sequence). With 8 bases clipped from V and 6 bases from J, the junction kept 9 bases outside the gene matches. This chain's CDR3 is CASRPGGGGNEQFF. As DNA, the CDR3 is TGTGCCAGCCGACCGGGAGGGGGTGGCAATGAGCAGTTCTTC.

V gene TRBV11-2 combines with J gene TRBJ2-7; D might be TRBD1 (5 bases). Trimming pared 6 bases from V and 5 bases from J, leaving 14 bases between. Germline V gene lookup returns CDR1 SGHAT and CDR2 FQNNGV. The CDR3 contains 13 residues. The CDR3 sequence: CASRAGSYDEQYF. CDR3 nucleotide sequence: TGTGCCAGCAGGGCAGGGTCATACGACGAGCAGTACTTC.

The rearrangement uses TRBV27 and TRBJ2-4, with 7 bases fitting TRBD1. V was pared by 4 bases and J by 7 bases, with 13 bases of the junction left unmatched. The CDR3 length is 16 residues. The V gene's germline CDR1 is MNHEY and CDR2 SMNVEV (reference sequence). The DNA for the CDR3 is TGTGCCAGCAGTTCGACAGGGATCTTATACAGGAACATTCAGTACTTC. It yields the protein CASSSTGILYRNIQYF.

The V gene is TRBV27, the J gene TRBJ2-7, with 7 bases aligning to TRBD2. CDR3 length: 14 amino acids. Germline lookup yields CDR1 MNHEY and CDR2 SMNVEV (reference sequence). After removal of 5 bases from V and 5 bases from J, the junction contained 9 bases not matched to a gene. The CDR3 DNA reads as TGTGCCAGCAGTCCAGGACTAGTGAGGCACGAGCAGTACTTC. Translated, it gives CASSPGLVRHEQYF.

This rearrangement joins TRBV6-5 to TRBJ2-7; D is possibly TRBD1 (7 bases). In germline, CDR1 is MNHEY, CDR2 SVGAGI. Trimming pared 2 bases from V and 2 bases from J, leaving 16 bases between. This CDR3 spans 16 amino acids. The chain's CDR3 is CASSYTGQWGAYEQYF. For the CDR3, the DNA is TGTGCCAGCAGTTACACGGGACAGTGGGGGGCCTACGAGCAGTACTTC.

The CDR3 nucleotides are TGTGCCAGCAGCTTAGTTGGGATCGCCAAAAACATTCAGTACTTC. Encoded protein: CASSLVGIAKNIQYF. The chain recombines TRBV7-2 with TRBJ2-4; no clear D gene. Deletions cut 1 base from V and 1 base from J, with 8 bases between. CDR3 length: 15 residues. Germline lookup yields CDR1 SGHTA and CDR2 FQGNSA.

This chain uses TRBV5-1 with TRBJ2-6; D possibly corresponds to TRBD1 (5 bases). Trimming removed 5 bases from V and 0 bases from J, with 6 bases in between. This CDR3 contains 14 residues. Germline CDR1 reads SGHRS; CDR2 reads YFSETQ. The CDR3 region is CASRDNSGANVLTF. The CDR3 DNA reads TGCGCCAGCAGGGACAACTCTGGGGCCAACGTCCTGACTTTC.

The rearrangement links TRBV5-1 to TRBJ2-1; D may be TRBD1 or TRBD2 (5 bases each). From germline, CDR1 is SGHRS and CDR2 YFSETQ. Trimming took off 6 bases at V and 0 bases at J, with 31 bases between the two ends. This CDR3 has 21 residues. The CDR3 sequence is CASMGRTGTPAGQSSYNEQFF. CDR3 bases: TGCGCCAGCATGGGGAGAACAGGAACCCCGGCCGGCCAGAGCTCCTACAATGAGCAGTTCTTC. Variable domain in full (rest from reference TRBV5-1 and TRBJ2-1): KAGVTQTPRYLIKTRGQQVTLSCSPISGHRSVSWYQQTPGQGLQFLFEYFSETQRNKGNFPGRFSGRQFSNSRSEMNVSTLELGDSALYLCASMGRTGTPAGQSSYNEQFFGPGTRLTVL.

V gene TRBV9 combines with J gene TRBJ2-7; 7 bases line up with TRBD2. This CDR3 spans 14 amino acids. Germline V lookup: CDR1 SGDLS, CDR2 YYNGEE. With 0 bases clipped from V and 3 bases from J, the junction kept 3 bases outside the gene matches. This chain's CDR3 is CASSVAPSGYEQYF. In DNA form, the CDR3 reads TGTGCCAGCAGCGTAGCTCCTAGCGGCTACGAGCAGTACTTC.

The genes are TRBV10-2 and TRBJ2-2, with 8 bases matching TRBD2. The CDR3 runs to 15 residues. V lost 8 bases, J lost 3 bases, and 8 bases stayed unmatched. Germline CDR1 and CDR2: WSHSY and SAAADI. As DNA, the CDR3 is TGCGCCAGCCTTTCAAGCGGGGGATACACCGGGGAGCTGTTTTTT. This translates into CASLSSGGYTGELFF.

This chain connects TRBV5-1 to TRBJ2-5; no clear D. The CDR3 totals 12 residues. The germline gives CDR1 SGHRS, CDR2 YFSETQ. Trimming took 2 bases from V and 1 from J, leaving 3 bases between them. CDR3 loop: CASSFSQETQYF. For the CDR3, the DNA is TGCGCCAGCAGCTTTAGCCAAGAGACCCAGTACTTC. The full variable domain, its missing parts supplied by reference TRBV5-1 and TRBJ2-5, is KAGVTQTPRYLIKTRGQQVTLSCSPISGHRSVSWYQQTPGQGLQFLFEYFSETQRNKGNFPGRFSGRQFSNSRSEMNVSTLELGDSALYLCASSFSQETQYFGPGTRLLVL.

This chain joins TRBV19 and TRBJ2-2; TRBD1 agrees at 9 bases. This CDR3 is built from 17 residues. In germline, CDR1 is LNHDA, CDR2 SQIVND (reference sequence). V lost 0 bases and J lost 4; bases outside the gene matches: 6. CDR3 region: CASSIDIWTGATGELFF. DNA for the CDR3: TGTGCCAGTAGTATAGATATTTGGACAGGGGCCACCGGGGAGCTGTTTTTT.

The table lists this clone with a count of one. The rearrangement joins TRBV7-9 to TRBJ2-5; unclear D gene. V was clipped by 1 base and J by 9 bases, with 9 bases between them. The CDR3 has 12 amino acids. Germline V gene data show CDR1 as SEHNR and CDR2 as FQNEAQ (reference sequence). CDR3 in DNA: TGTGCCAGCAGCTTAGGGTCCGGGTCCCAGTACTTC. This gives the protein CASSLGSGSQYF. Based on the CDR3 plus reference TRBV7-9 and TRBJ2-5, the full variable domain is DTGVSQNPRHKITKRGQNVTFRCDPISEHNRLYWYRQTLGQGPEFLTYFQNEAQLEKSRLLSDRFSAERPKGSFSTLEIQRTEQGDSAMYLCASSLGSGSQYFGPGTRLLVL.

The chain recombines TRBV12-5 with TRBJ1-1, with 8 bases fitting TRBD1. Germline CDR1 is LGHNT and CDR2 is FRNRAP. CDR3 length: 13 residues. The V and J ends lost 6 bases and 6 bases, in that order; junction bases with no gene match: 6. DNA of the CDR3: TGTGCTAGTGGACCAGGACAGGGCGCTGAAGCTTTCTTT. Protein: CASGPGQGAEAFF. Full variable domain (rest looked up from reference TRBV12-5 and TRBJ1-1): DARVTQTPRHKVTEMGQEVTMRCQPILGHNTVFWYRQTMMQGLELLAYFRNRAPLDDSGMPKDRFSAEMPDATLATLKIQPSEPRDSAVYFCASGPGQGAEAFFGQGTRLTVV.

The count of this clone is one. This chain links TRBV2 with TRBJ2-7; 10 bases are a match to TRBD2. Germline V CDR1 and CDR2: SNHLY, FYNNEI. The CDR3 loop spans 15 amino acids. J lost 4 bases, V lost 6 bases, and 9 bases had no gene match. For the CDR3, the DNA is TGTGCCAGCAGAAACCTAGCGGGAGATGGGTACGAGCAGTACTTC. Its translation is CASRNLAGDGYEQYF. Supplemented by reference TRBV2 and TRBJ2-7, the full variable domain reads EPEVTQTPSHQVTQMGQEVILRCVPISNHLYFYWYRQILGQKVEFLVSFYNNEISEKSEIFDDQFSVERPDGSNFTLKIRSTKLEDSAMYFCASRNLAGDGYEQYFGPGTRLTVT.

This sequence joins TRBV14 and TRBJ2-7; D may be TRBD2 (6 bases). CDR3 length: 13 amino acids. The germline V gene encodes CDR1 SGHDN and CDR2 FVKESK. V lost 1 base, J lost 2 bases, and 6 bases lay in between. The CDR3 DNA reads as TGTGCCAGCAGCCAAGGGGGGGCCTACGAGCAGTACTTC. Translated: CASSQGGAYEQYF.

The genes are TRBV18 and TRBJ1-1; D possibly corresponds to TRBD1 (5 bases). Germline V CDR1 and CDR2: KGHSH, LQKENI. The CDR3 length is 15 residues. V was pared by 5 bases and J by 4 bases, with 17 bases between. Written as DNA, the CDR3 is TGTGCCAGCTCATCCCGCGACGGGGGAGGCACTGAAGCTTTCTTT. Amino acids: CASSSRDGGGTEAFF.

The CDR3 loop is CASSGRDRGGAEAFF. The CDR3 region has the DNA TGTGCCAGCAGCGGACGGGACAGGGGGGGGGCTGAAGCTTTCTTT. This chain uses TRBV11-2 with TRBJ1-1; 11 positions match TRBD1. Losses at the gene ends were 5 bases for V and 6 bases for J; bases not matched to a gene: 8. The CDR3 loop spans 15 amino acids. Germline lookup yields CDR1 SGHAT and CDR2 FQNNGV.

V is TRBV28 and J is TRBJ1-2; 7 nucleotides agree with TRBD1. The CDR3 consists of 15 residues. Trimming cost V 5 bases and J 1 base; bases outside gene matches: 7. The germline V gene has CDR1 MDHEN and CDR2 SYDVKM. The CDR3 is CASSPQGEINYGYTF. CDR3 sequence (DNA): TGTGCCAGCAGTCCCCAGGGGGAGATTAACTATGGCTACACCTTC.

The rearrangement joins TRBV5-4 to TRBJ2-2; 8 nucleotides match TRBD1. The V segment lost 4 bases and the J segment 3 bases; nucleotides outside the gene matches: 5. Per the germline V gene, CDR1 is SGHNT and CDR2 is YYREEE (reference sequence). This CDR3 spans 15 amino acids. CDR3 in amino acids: CASSPGTGYTGELFF. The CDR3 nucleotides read TGTGCCAGCAGCCCCGGGACAGGCTACACCGGGGAGCTGTTTTTT.

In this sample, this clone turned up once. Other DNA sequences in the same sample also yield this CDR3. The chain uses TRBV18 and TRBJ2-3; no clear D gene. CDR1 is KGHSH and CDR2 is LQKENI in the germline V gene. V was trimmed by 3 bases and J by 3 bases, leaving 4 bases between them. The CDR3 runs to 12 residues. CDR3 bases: TGTGCCAGCTCACCGTCGACAGATACGCAGTATTTT. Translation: CASSPSTDTQYF. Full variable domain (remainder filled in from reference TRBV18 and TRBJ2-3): NAGVMQNPRHLVRRRGQEARLRCSPMKGHSHVYWYRQLPEEGLKFMVYLQKENIIDESGMPKERFSAEFPKEGPSILRIQQVVRGDSAAYFCASSPSTDTQYFGPGTRLTVL.